One sample yielded the 5 T cell receptor beta chains listed below, sequenced in a study of blood T cells in healthy people across ages. Alongside a J-beta primer mix, a sample-barcoded 5' primer served in a second PCR lasting about 7 to 12 cycles. Using its own MiXCR run on the 5' RACE reads, TCRdb lists one record per CDR3 protein. The sample includes just over 800,000 distinct CDR3 sequences, around 62% of them seen just once. Specimen: blood. These receptors came from a man aged 25-45 years in good health.

This clonotype was picked up a small number of times. The rearrangement uses TRBV4-3 and TRBJ2-7; D unclear. Trimming cost V 0 bases and J 0 bases, with 12 bases left between them. CDR1 LGHNA and CDR2 YSLEER come from the germline V gene. The CDR3 extends over 16 amino acids. The CDR3 nucleotides are TGCGCCAGCAGCCAAGAAACTCCCGGCTCCTCCTACGAGCAGTACTTC. Translated, it gives CASSQETPGSSYEQYF.

The chain combines TRBV11-3 with TRBJ2-1; 9 nucleotides line up with TRBD1. The V and J ends lost 5 bases and 2 bases, in that order; junction bases with no gene match: 4. Germline-derived CDR1 and CDR2 are SGHNT and YENEEA. The CDR3 is made up of 15 amino acids. The CDR3 bases are TGTGCCAGCAGCCCCGGACAGGGGACCTACAATGAGCAGTTCTTC. Protein sequence: CASSPGQGTYNEQFF.

V and J are TRBV4-2 and TRBJ2-4, with 7 bases fitting TRBD2. Near its end, the DNA agrees better with TRBJ2-7, so the J call may be wrong. In germline, CDR1 is LGHNA, CDR2 YNFKEQ. The CDR3 loop spans 15 amino acids. CDR3 DNA sequence: TGTGCCAGCAGCCGCCCCGGGACGGGGGGAAACGAGCAGTACTTC. It codes for CASSRPGTGGNEQYF.

This clonotype was recorded once. The chain joins TRBV5-4 to TRBJ1-6, with TRBD1 as a possible D gene (5 bases). The germline V gene encodes CDR1 SGHNT and CDR2 YYREEE (reference sequence). This CDR3 contains 14 residues. V dropped 4 bases and J dropped 10 bases, with 15 bases sitting between them. In nucleotides, the CDR3 is TGTGCCAGCAGCCCACAGGACGGGGCGTCACCCCTCCACTTT. As protein: CASSPQDGASPLHF.

This rearrangement joins TRBV10-2 to TRBJ2-3; 9 bases line up with TRBD1. Germline V gene data show CDR1 as WSHSY and CDR2 as SAAADI. This CDR3 is 15 amino acids long. With 5 bases clipped from V and 4 bases from J, the junction kept 7 bases outside the gene matches. The CDR3 DNA reads as TGCGCCAGCAGTAGACCGGGACAGGGTTCAGATACGCAGTATTTT. It specifies CASSRPGQGSDTQYF.